The present TCR beta chain was sequenced within a study of STAT5B mutations in CD4+ large granular lymphocyte leukemia. General observations from the study: Higher CD4+ than CD8+ T-LGLL clonality might reflect small sample size. Compared with healthy controls (2/35), patient top clones favored TRBV06 (8/27).

The CDR3 has 16 residues. J gave up 3 bases and V 5 bases, and 4 bases lay outside the gene matches. Looked up from germline, CDR1 is SGHVS and CDR2 is FNYEAQ. In regard to this clone: The antigen remains undetermined.

Methods used by the authors: A productive frequency of 2.59 x 10-5 was the lowest detectable. The data were produced by immunoSEQ multiplex PCR, yet TCRdb's version contains in-frame clones alone and is incomplete. That table supplies the V and J calls and clone size; D and trimming were determined from the DNA. Here the sample spans some 29,000 clones, roughly 84% being singletons. Buffy coats from healthy blood donors served as controls. The source is a human donor in good health. The sequencing sample was made of CD4+ T cells from blood buffy coats. The chain employs TRBV7-6 and TRBJ2-2, with TRBD2 identical over 12 bases. This chain's CDR3 is CASSSPSGGDTGELFF. In DNA, the CDR3 is TGTGCCAGCAGCAGCCCTAGCGGGGGGGACACCGGGGAGCTGTTTTTT.